This T cell receptor beta chain was identified in a study of cytomegalovirus exposure and HLA in healthy donors. CDR3 length: 14 residues. Unmatched junction bases numbered 6, after V lost 4 bases and J lost 3 bases. Per germline, CDR1 MDHEN and CDR2 SYDVKM. This PCR relied on a set of 60 Vbeta primers and 13 Jbeta primers. Generated by immunoSEQ multiplex PCR, the TCRdb table keeps only in-frame clones and is missing some. The table shows approximately 170,000 clones, with 85% occurring only once. Healthy bone marrow donors formed the donor group. The sample comprised PBMCs. The chain joins TRBV28 to TRBJ2-7; 7 nucleotides align to TRBD1. The clonotype was recovered from a boy between 2 and 10 years old in good health and CMV-seronegative. This chain's CDR3 is CASSYTGTDYEQYF. CDR3 DNA: TGTGCCAGCAGTTACACCGGGACAGACTACGAGCAGTACTTC.